Reported below is one T cell receptor (beta chain). The antigen is undetermined. The sample comes from a study of PD-1 blockade in classical Hodgkin lymphoma. Time point of the sample: cycle 4 day 1 (C4D1), after 6 weeks of nivolumab. Each patient experienced a relapse that followed autologous stem cell transplantation, and brentuximab vedotin exposure varied. Under best response, outcomes were complete response, partial response or progressive disease. V lost 2 bases and J lost 10, with 19 bases in between. Germline V gene sequence: CDR1 SGHRS, CDR2 YFSETQ. The CDR3 has 15 residues. Study-wide results and limits: Exclusion was the outcome for patients who began nivolumab under 1 year after ASCT. Newly diagnosed patients reportedly trailed healthy donors in baseline TCR diversity. Diversity in CD4+ TCRs, unlike that measured in CD8+ TCRs, had risen significantly by C4D1.

Repertoires were generated with immunoSEQ multiplex PCR, while TCRdb's copy carries only in-frame clones and drops some. The profile shows about 60,000 clones, about 89% of them singletons. The sample was peripheral blood mononuclear cells (PBMCs), taken before the fourth cycle of nivolumab. The clonotype comes from a human donor with classical Hodgkin lymphoma. The chain carries TRBV5-1 and TRBJ2-1; D unresolved. DNA for the CDR3: TGCGCCAGCAGCTTAGACTTTTCCTACAATGAGGAGCAGTTCTTC. This codes for CASSLDFSYNEEQFF.